This T cell receptor (beta chain) was identified during a study of blood T cell repertoires in COVID-19. The cohort comprised adults aged roughly 18 to 95 years residing in under 30 US areas. The CDR3 is 16 amino acids. V dropped 0 bases and J dropped 2; count of bases not matched to a gene: 4. The germline gives CDR1 WSHSY, CDR2 SAAADI. Only in-frame clones appear in the TCRdb table, and some are missing; sequencing was by immunoSEQ multiplex PCR. The sample holds approximately 250,000 clones, about nine tenths seen once. This sequence originates from a woman younger than 45 with acute COVID-19. Specimen: PBMCs or T cells enriched from blood (not recorded which). This sequence joins TRBV10-2 and TRBJ2-4, with 7 bases matching TRBD2. The CDR3 is CASSESAGEPKNIQYF. The DNA for the CDR3 is TGCGCCAGCAGTGAGTCCGCGGGGGAACCCAAAAACATTCAGTACTTC.